A selection of T cell receptor beta chains follows, all from one sample in a study of response to subunit inactivated influenza vaccine. TCRdb independently ran MiXCR on the RT-PCR reads; one entry per CDR3 protein. The sample carries a few hundred thousand distinct CDR3 sequences, just over 20% recorded once. Sequenced here: PBMCs from blood, sampled approximately 22 months after vaccination. The receptors derive from a man aged 50 to 75 who received an inactivated influenza vaccine. Each CDR3 is given with its conserved first and last residue. D genes are given only for firm matches. Some rows have no size entry. The others give once, few or many, or a class for an expanded clone.

abundance	v_gene	j_gene	d_gene	CDR3aa	CDR3nt
few	TRBV29-1	TRBJ1-3	NA	CSVKPIYGNTIYF	TGCAGCGTTAAACCGATTTATGGAAACACCATATATTTT
many	TRBV9	TRBJ1-2	TRBD1	CASSPGQGPDYGYTF	TGTGCCAGCAGCCCCGGACAGGGGCCGGACTATGGCTACACCTTC
NA	TRBV6-2/TRBV6-3	TRBJ2-1	NA	CASSGLGLSWGAYNEQFF	TGTGCCAGCAGTGGTCTAGGATTATCGTGGGGGGCCTACAATGAGCAGTTCTTC
NA	TRBV7-9	TRBJ2-2	TRBD2	CASSVRGLANTGELFF	TGTGCCAGCAGCGTGCGGGGGTTAGCGAACACCGGGGAGCTGTTTTTT
NA	TRBV5-6	TRBJ2-1	NA	CASSLGPEQFF	TGTGCCAGCAGCTTGGGCCCTGAGCAGTTCTTC
NA	TRBV20-1	TRBJ1-2	NA	CSAPPGGNPYGYTF	TGCAGTGCCCCACCCGGGGGCAACCCCTATGGCTACACCTTC
many	TRBV5-6	TRBJ1-1	NA	CASSLKVNTEAFF	TGTGCCAGCAGCTTAAAAGTAAACACTGAAGCTTTCTTT
NA	TRBV27	TRBJ1-1	TRBD1	CASSPGTGGIPAFF	TGTGCCAGCTCACCCGGGACAGGGGGCATTCCGGCTTTCTTT
NA	TRBV6-5	TRBJ2-3	NA	CASSSGPYTDTQYF	TGTGCCAGCAGTTCCGGGCCCTACACAGATACGCAGTATTTT
NA	TRBV3-1	TRBJ2-2	NA	CASSQESLNTGELFF	TGTGCCAGCAGCCAAGAATCCCTGAACACCGGGGAGCTGTTTTTT
NA	TRBV28	TRBJ2-1	TRBD2	CASTPRGLADSTLEQFF	TGTGCCAGCACCCCACGGGGACTAGCGGATTCCACTCTTGAGCAGTTCTTC
few	TRBV7-2	TRBJ2-1	TRBD2	CASSLRGGRYNEQFF	TGTGCCAGCAGCCTAAGGGGCGGGAGATACAATGAGCAGTTCTTC
many	TRBV28	TRBJ2-2	TRBD2	CASSTSFIGTSGSFRELFF	TGTGCCAGCAGTACCAGCTTTATTGGGACTAGCGGGAGTTTTCGGGAGCTGTTTTTT
NA	TRBV7-8	TRBJ2-7	NA	CASSLGPSQAAYEQYF	TGTGCCAGCAGCTTGGGACCCTCGCAGGCCGCCTACGAGCAGTACTTC
NA	TRBV11-2	TRBJ2-7	TRBD1	CASSLAPGQGIEQYF	TGTGCCAGCAGCTTAGCCCCGGGACAGGGGATCGAGCAGTACTTC
many	TRBV6-5	TRBJ1-5	NA	CASSYGGSNQPQHF	TGTGCCAGCAGTTATGGTGGTAGCAATCAGCCCCAGCATTTT
few	TRBV27	TRBJ1-6	NA	CASSLMGGRSPLHF	TGTGCCAGCAGTTTAATGGGGGGCAGGTCACCCCTCCACTTT
NA	TRBV4-2	TRBJ1-2	NA	CASSQDRPQPYGYTF	TGTGCCAGCAGCCAAGATCGACCACAGCCTTATGGCTACACCTTC
few	TRBV24-1	TRBJ2-2	NA	CATSDHVRNTGELFF	TGTGCCACCAGCGACCACGTACGGAACACCGGGGAGCTGTTTTTT
NA	TRBV20-1	TRBJ2-1	NA	CSAHTLDRPEEYNEQFF	TGCAGTGCTCACACACTTGACAGGCCGGAGGAGTACAATGAGCAGTTCTTC
few	TRBV10-3	TRBJ2-5	NA	CAISGSQGKTQYF	TGTGCCATCAGTGGAAGCCAGGGGAAGACCCAGTACTTC
NA	TRBV5-1	TRBJ2-3	TRBD1	CASSPFGTGGKDTQYF	TGCGCCAGCAGCCCCTTTGGTACAGGGGGAAAAGATACGCAGTATTTT
NA	TRBV27	TRBJ2-1	NA	CASSLMGASSYNEQFF	TGTGCCAGCAGTTTAATGGGGGCGAGCTCCTACAATGAGCAGTTCTTC
NA	TRBV16	TRBJ1-2	NA	CASSQWGSYGYTF	TGTGCCAGCAGCCAATGGGGGAGCTATGGCTACACCTTC
NA	TRBV5-1	TRBJ2-1	TRBD2	CASSSLAGEVNEQFF	TGCGCCAGCAGCTCTCTAGCGGGAGAGGTCAATGAGCAGTTCTTC
NA	TRBV7-2	TRBJ1-1	NA	CASSLVQRYTEAFF	TGTGCCAGCAGCCTGGTCCAAAGGTACACTGAAGCTTTCTTT
many	TRBV5-1	TRBJ1-6	NA	CASSLEVTAINSPLHF	TGCGCCAGCAGCTTGGAAGTGACAGCAATTAATTCACCCCTCCACTTT
NA	TRBV6-5	TRBJ2-7	TRBD2	CASSWGLAGGEQYF	TGTGCCAGCAGTTGGGGACTAGCGGGAGGCGAGCAGTACTTC
few	TRBV6-5	TRBJ2-5	NA	CASSFAVKETQYF	TGTGCCAGCAGTTTTGCCGTAAAAGAGACCCAGTACTTC
few	TRBV12-3/TRBV12-4	TRBJ2-7	NA	CASSLAGEDEQYF	TGTGCCAGCAGTTTAGCGGGGGAGGACGAGCAGTACTTC
few	TRBV7-2	TRBJ2-1	TRBD2	CASSLLAGGPFF	TGTGCCAGCAGCCTGCTAGCGGGAGGGCCGTTCTTC
NA	TRBV7-8	TRBJ2-7	NA	CASSFFATSSYEQYF	TGTGCCAGCAGCTTCTTTGCTACATCCTCCTACGAGCAGTACTTC
many	TRBV7-9	TRBJ1-6	TRBD1	CASSLTRTGNSPLHF	TGTGCCAGCAGCCTCACCCGGACAGGGAATTCACCCCTCCACTTT
NA	TRBV24-1	TRBJ2-3	NA	CATSGRTELGDTQYF	TGTGCCACCAGTGGCAGGACAGAACTAGGGGATACGCAGTATTTT
NA	TRBV7-2	TRBJ2-1	NA	CASSLSGVSYNEQFF	TGTGCCAGCAGCTTATCAGGGGTTTCCTACAATGAGCAGTTCTTC
NA	TRBV18	TRBJ1-5	TRBD1	CASSEGASNQPQHF	TGTGCCAGCTCGGAGGGGGCGAGCAATCAGCCCCAGCATTTT
NA	TRBV4-1	TRBJ1-3	TRBD1	CASSQVLRDRGNTIYF	TGCGCCAGCAGCCAAGTACTCCGGGACAGGGGAAACACCATATATTTT
many	TRBV4-1	TRBJ1-2	NA	CASSQDNGGNYGYTF	TGCGCCAGCAGCCAAGATAACGGAGGAAACTATGGCTACACCTTC
few	TRBV3-1	TRBJ1-1	NA	CASSQKGGTEAFF	TGTGCCAGCAGCCAAAAGGGGGGGACAGAAGCTTTCTTT
NA	TRBV18	TRBJ2-3	NA	CASSPRGKLSDTQYF	TGTGCCAGCTCACCACGGGGAAAACTATCGGATACGCAGTATTTT
NA	TRBV3-1	TRBJ1-1	NA	CASSQVTRGTEAFF	TGTGCCAGCAGCCAAGTGACCAGGGGCACTGAAGCTTTCTTT
NA	TRBV30	TRBJ1-4	NA	CAWSGNRERMELNEKLFF	TGTGCCTGGAGTGGGAACAGGGAGAGGATGGAACTAAATGAAAAACTGTTTTTT
few	TRBV20-1	TRBJ1-6	TRBD1	CSASFRGQSPLHF	TGCAGTGCTAGTTTCAGGGGGCAGTCACCCCTCCACTTT
NA	TRBV21-1	TRBJ2-5	NA	CASSKEGGRGKETQYF	TGTGCCAGCAGCAAAGAGGGCGGGAGGGGCAAAGAGACCCAGTACTTC
NA	TRBV7-9	TRBJ2-7	TRBD1	CASSLGTGGVGSYEQYF	TGTGCCAGCAGCTTAGGAACAGGGGGCGTAGGGTCCTACGAGCAGTACTTC
NA	TRBV20-1	TRBJ2-1	NA	CSVMTPESYNEQFF	TGCAGTGTGATGACCCCAGAGTCCTACAATGAGCAGTTCTTC